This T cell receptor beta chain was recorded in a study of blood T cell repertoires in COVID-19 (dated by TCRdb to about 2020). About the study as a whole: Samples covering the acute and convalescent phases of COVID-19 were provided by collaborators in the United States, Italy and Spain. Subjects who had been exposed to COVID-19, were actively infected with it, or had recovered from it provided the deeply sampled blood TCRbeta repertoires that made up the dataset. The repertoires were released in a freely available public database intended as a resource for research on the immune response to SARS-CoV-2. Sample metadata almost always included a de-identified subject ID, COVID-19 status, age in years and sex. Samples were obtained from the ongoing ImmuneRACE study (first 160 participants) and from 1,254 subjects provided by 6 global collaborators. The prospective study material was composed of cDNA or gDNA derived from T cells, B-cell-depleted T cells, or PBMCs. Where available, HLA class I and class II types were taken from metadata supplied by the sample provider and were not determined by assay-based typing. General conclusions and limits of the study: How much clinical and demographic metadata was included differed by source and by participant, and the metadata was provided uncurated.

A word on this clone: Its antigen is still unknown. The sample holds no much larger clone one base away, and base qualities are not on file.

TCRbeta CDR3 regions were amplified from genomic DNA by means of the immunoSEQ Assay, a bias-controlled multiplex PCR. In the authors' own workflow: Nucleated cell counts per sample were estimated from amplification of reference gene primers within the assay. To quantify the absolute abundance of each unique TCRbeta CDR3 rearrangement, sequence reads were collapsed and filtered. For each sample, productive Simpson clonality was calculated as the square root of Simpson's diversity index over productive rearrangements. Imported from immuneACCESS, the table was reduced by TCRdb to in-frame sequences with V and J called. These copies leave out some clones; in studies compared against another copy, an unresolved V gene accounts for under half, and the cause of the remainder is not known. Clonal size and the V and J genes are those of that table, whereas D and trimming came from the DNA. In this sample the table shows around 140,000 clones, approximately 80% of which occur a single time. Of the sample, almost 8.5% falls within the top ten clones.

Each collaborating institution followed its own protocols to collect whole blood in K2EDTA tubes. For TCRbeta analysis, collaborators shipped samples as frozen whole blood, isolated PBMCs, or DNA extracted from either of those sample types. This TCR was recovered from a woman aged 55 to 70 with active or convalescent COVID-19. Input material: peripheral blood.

Here is the DNA: TGTGCCAGCAGCCAAGAGAATCGAGCAAATGAGCAGTTCTTC. Its coded protein is CASSQENRANEQFF. The rearranged chain carries TRBV3-1 (or the pseudogene TRBV3-2) and TRBJ2-1; the D gene cannot be named for sure. The CDR3 runs 14 amino acids, cysteine and phenylalanine included. Of the read, only the CDR3 DNA is kept; its 42 bases are in frame from base 1. The V and J ends are trimmed by 0 bases and 7 bases, leaving 10 bases between them. The germline V gene (reference sequence) yields LGHDT for CDR1 and YNNKEL for CDR2.